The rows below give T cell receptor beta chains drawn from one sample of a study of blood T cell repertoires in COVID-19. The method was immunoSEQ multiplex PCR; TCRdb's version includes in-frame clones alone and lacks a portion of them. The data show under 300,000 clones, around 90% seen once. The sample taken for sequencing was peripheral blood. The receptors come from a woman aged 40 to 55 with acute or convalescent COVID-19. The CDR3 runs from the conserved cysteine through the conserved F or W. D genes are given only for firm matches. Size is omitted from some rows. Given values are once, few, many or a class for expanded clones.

CASSLGQSNEKLFF,TGTGCCAGCAGCCTAGGACAGTCTAATGAAAAACTGTTTTTT,NA,once,TRBJ1-4,TRBV7-9
CASSSGQGGGGSNQPQHF,TGTGCCAGTAGTTCCGGACAGGGAGGTGGGGGAAGCAATCAGCCCCAGCATTTT,TRBD1,NA,TRBJ1-5,TRBV19
CASSVRVGAVNQPQHF,TGTGCCAGCAGCGTGAGGGTGGGGGCAGTCAATCAGCCCCAGCATTTT,NA,NA,TRBJ1-5,TRBV9
CASSLSGQGVGDEQFF,TGCGCCAGCAGCTTGAGCGGACAGGGGGTAGGCGATGAGCAGTTCTTC,TRBD1,NA,TRBJ2-1,TRBV5-1
CAIRSGAEETQYF,TGTGCCATCAGGTCAGGGGCCGAAGAGACCCAGTACTTC,NA,once,TRBJ2-5,TRBV10-3
CASTLSGGMNTEAFF,TGTGCCAGCACCCTAAGTGGGGGGATGAACACTGAAGCTTTCTTT,NA,NA,TRBJ1-1,TRBV27
CASSPRLANTGELFF,TGCGCCAGCAGCCCCCGACTAGCGAACACCGGGGAGCTGTTTTTT,NA,NA,TRBJ2-2,TRBV5-1
CASSPGTGGDYGYTF,TGCGCCAGCAGCCCCGGGACAGGGGGTGACTATGGCTACACCTTC,TRBD1,NA,TRBJ1-2,TRBV5-1
CAWGLPNRNSPLHF,TGTGCCTGGGGCCTCCCCAACAGGAATTCACCCCTCCACTTT,NA,few,TRBJ1-6,TRBV30
CASSSSGDTYSNQPQHF,TGTGCCAGCAGCTCCTCCGGTGACACCTATAGCAATCAGCCCCAGCATTTT,NA,NA,TRBJ1-5,TRBV13
CASTSRGRNTGELFF,TGTGCCAGTACCTCCAGGGGCCGCAACACCGGGGAGCTGTTTTTT,NA,NA,TRBJ2-2,TRBV19
CASRPGQSNTEAFF,TGTGCCAGCAGGCCGGGACAGTCGAACACTGAAGCTTTCTTT,TRBD1,once,TRBJ1-1,TRBV7-9
CASSWTSGVLDTQYF,TGTGCCAGCAGCTGGACTAGCGGGGTATTGGATACGCAGTATTTT,TRBD2,NA,TRBJ2-3,TRBV4-2
CASSKTSGAGELFF,TGCGCCAGCAGCAAGACTAGCGGGGCCGGGGAGCTGTTTTTT,TRBD2,NA,TRBJ2-2,TRBV5-1
CASSLANWAGVTEAFF,TGTGCCAGCAGCTTGGCCAACTGGGCAGGGGTAACTGAAGCTTTCTTT,NA,NA,TRBJ1-1,TRBV5-6
CASSSLQGYYGYTF,TGCGCCAGCAGCTCCCTACAGGGGTACTATGGCTACACCTTC,TRBD1,NA,TRBJ1-2,TRBV5-1
CASRSYPNTEAFF,TGCGCCAGCAGGAGTTACCCGAACACTGAAGCTTTCTTT,NA,once,TRBJ1-1,TRBV5-1
CASSESAQALLTDTQYF,TGTGCCAGCAGCGAATCCGCCCAGGCCCTTCTCACAGATACGCAGTATTTT,NA,NA,TRBJ2-3,TRBV25-1
CASSLIAASTDTQYF,TGCGCCAGCAGCTTAATTGCGGCCTCCACAGATACGCAGTATTTT,NA,NA,TRBJ2-3,TRBV5-1
CASRQGTYGYTF,TGTGCCTCCCGACAGGGAACCTATGGCTACACCTTC,TRBD1,NA,TRBJ1-2,TRBV6-5
CAWSRFNTNTEAFF,TGTGCCTGGAGTCGTTTTAACACGAACACTGAAGCTTTCTTT,NA,NA,TRBJ1-1,TRBV30